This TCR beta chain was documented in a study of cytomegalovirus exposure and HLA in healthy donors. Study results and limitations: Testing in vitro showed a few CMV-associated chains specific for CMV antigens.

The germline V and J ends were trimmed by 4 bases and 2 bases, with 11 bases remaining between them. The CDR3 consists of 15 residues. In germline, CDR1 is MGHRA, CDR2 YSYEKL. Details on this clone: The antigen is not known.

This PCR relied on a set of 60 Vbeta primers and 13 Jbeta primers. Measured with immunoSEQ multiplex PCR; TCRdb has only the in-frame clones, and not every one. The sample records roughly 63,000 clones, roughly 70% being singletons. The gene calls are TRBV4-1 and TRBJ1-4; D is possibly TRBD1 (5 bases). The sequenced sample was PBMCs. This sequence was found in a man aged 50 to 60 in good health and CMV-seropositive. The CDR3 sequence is CASSLGGGTNEKLFF. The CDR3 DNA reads TGCGCCAGCAGCCTTGGGGGGGGGACTAATGAAAAACTGTTTTTT.